This T cell receptor beta chain originates from a study of T-cell reconstitution after alpha-beta-depleted transplantation in children. Study results and limitations: Some patients showed high day-60 TCRbeta diversity, which derived from surviving recipient T cells and thymic progenitors. About two months after transplant, alpha-beta T cells reportedly came from several hundred expanded graft clones. When one year had passed after transplant, most T-cell counts and diversity came from newly produced T cells.

Unique molecular identifiers featured in how the TCRbeta library was prepared. Each CDR3 protein is one row after TCRdb ran MiXCR on the PCR reads. The sample shows fewer than 1 million distinct CDR3 sequences, 16% of them seen only once. This clonotype was seen ten or more times. The antigen is not known. The sequenced sample was PBMCs, mostly from graft donor cells, obtained 360 days after TCRalphabeta/CD19-depleted stem cell transplant. The sequence came from a male patient younger than 18 who had a stem cell transplant for acute lymphoblastic leukemia, so the T cells may come from the graft donor.

CDR3 sequence reads: CSGCRGNTGELFF. CDR3 nucleotide sequence: TGCAGCGGGTGCAGGGGTAACACCGGGGAGCTGTTTTTT. The V and J genes are TRBV29-1 and TRBJ2-2; D might be TRBD1 (6 bases). This CDR3 has 13 residues. Germline V gene sequence: CDR1 SQVTM, CDR2 ANQGSEA. V was trimmed by 7 bases and J by 2 bases, leaving 11 bases between them.